The 9 T cell receptor beta chains given below trace back to one sample, sequenced in a study of blood T cell repertoires in COVID-19. Assay used: immunoSEQ multiplex PCR; TCRdb lists only in-frame clones, some missing. This sample has roughly 220,000 clones; around 81% occur once, and the top ten carry 5.5% to 7%. The sequenced sample consisted of peripheral blood. The receptors shown here come from a woman aged 65 to 85 with acute or convalescent COVID-19.

This chain links TRBV5-1 with TRBJ2-2; 8 bases fit TRBD2. Germline trimming cut 1 base from V and 4 bases from J; bases unmatched to any gene: 6. CDR1 is SGHRS, CDR2 YFSETQ, per germline. This CDR3 has 16 residues. The CDR3 coding sequence is TGCGCCAGCAGCTTGTGGCTAGCGGGCCCCACCGGGGAGCTGTTTTTT. Protein: CASSLWLAGPTGELFF.

In its sample, this clone was seen once. This chain connects TRBV27 to TRBJ2-7; a weak D match, TRBD2 (6 bases). This CDR3 region has 13 residues. Trimming stripped 4 bases from V and 7 bases from J, with 14 bases between. The germline V gene encodes CDR1 MNHEY and CDR2 SMNVEV (reference sequence). CDR3 nucleotides: TGTGCCAGCAGTTCATGGGACTCCGGGGAGCAGTACTTC. As protein: CASSSWDSGEQYF.

J is TRBJ2-2 and V is TRBV9; TRBD2 might be the D (5 bases). This CDR3 has 15 residues. Germline V gene lookup returns CDR1 SGDLS and CDR2 YYNGEE. V was cut by 1 base and J by 5 bases, with 12 bases left in between. DNA for the CDR3: TGTGCCAGCAGCGTATATCGGGAAGGGACCGGGGAGCTGTTTTTT. It translates to CASSVYREGTGELFF.

V and J are TRBV5-4 and TRBJ2-1, with 13 bases aligning to TRBD2. This CDR3 spans 16 amino acids. J gave up 7 bases and V 5 bases, and 9 bases lay outside the gene matches. Germline V gene data show CDR1 as SGHNT and CDR2 as YYREEE (reference sequence). CDR3 nucleotides: TGTGCCAGCAGGCCCGGGACTAGCGGGACGAGGAATGAGCAGTTCTTC. Protein sequence: CASRPGTSGTRNEQFF.

This chain uses TRBV5-1 with TRBJ2-1, with 8 nucleotides matching TRBD1. Germline loops: CDR1 SGHRS, CDR2 YFSETQ. The V segment lost 0 bases and the J segment 6 bases; nucleotides outside the gene matches: 8. The CDR3 has 16 residues. The CDR3 loop reads CASSLASGQGSNEQFF. CDR3 sequence (DNA): TGCGCCAGCAGCTTGGCCAGCGGACAGGGCAGCAATGAGCAGTTCTTC.

V usage is TRBV29-1 and J usage is TRBJ2-2, with 9 bases identical to TRBD2. Trimming at V came to 4 bases and at J to 6 bases, leaving 9 bases not matched to a gene. The CDR3 loop spans 15 amino acids. CDR1 is SQVTM and CDR2 is ANQGSEA in the germline V gene. Here the CDR3 reads CSVGRAGGFPGELFF. CDR3 DNA: TGCAGCGTTGGACGGGCGGGAGGGTTCCCCGGGGAGCTGTTTTTT.

This sequence joins TRBV5-3 and TRBJ1-5, with 8 bases aligning to TRBD1. TRBV5-3 is an open reading frame, and its role is uncertain. Trimming at V came to 4 bases and at J to 5 bases, leaving 23 bases not matched to a gene. This CDR3 spans 20 amino acids. The CDR3 DNA is TGTGCCAGAAGCCCCCTCCCGGGCAGGGGGCTTTGGGCCTGTTATCAGCCCCAGCATTTT. Translated, it gives CARSPLPGRGLWACYQPQHF.

Notes on this clone: The identical CDR3 is also encoded by other nucleotide sequences in the sample. The chain has TRBV28 and TRBJ1-5; D perhaps matches TRBD1 (5 bases). CDR1 is MDHEN, CDR2 SYDVKM, per germline. This CDR3 has 12 amino acids. Trimming stripped 9 bases from V and 6 bases from J, with 12 bases between. The CDR3 loop is CASTQGTQPQHF. CDR3 nucleotide sequence: TGTGCCAGTACTCAGGGAACTCAGCCCCAGCATTTT.

A single count supports this clone. The CDR3 here is CASTSPGTDSYEQYF. The CDR3 DNA reads TGTGCCAGCACCTCCCCCGGGACAGATTCCTACGAGCAGTACTTC. The rearrangement joins TRBV28 to TRBJ2-7; 7 bases agree with TRBD1. V gave up 7 bases and J gave up 1 base; unmatched junction bases: 10. The CDR3 covers 15 residues. Germline V lookup: CDR1 MDHEN, CDR2 SYDVKM.